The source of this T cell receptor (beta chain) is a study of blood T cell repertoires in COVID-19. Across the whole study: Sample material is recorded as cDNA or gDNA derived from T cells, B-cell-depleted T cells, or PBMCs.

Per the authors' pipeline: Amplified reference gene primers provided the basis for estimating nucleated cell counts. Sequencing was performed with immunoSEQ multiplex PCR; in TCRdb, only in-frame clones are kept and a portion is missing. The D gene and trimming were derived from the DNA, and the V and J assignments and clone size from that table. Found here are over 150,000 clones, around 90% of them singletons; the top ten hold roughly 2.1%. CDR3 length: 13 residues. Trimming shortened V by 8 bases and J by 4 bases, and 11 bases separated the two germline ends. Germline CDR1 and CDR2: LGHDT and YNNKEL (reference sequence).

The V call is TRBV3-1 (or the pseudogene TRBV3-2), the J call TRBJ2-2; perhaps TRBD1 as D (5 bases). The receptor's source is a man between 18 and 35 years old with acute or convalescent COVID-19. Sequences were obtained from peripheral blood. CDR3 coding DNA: TGTGCCAGCCAGGGTAGGAGCACCGGGGAGCTGTTTTTT. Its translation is CASQGRSTGELFF.